One and the same sample provided the 20 T cell receptor beta chains below, sequenced in a study of T-cell reconstitution after alpha-beta-depleted transplantation in children. During its preparation, the TCRbeta library received unique molecular identifiers. TCRdb independently ran MiXCR on the PCR reads; one entry per CDR3 protein. The profile covers some 600,000 distinct CDR3 sequences, with over 15% appearing a single time and 0.8% to 1.1% taken by the ten largest. This sample comprised PBMCs from the stem cell graft donor, obtained from the stem cell graft. These receptor sequences come from a human donor who donated a stem cell graft to a child with acute myeloid leukemia.

This clonotype was detected many times. This sequence joins TRBV29-1 and TRBJ2-1; D is undetermined. There are 12 residues in the CDR3. The germline V gene encodes CDR1 SQVTM and CDR2 ANQGSEA. The germline V and J ends were trimmed by 1 base and 8 bases, with 9 bases remaining between them. CDR3 amino acids: CSVEVGLDEQFF. In DNA, the CDR3 is TGCAGCGTTGAAGTCGGCCTTGATGAGCAGTTCTTC.

This clonotype was picked up many times. The chain links TRBV12-3 or TRBV12-4 to TRBJ1-1, with D possibly matching TRBD1 (6 bases). V shed 2 bases and J shed 3 bases, with 13 bases lying between them. The CDR3 spans 15 residues. CDR3 sequence: CASSLFGQKYTEAFF. The CDR3 DNA sequence: TGTGCCAGCAGTTTATTTGGACAGAAGTACACTGAAGCTTTCTTT.

This clonotype has just a few counts. The chain joins TRBV18 to TRBJ1-5; TRBD1 matches 10 bases. The germline gives CDR1 KGHSH, CDR2 LQKENI. The CDR3 has 15 amino acids. With 5 bases clipped from V and 1 base from J, the junction kept 2 bases outside the gene matches. The CDR3 nucleotides read TGTGCCAGCTCAAGGGACAGGGGAAGCAATCAGCCCCAGCATTTT. Translation gives CASSRDRGSNQPQHF.

The CDR3 sequence: CASSAHGSPNLDEQFF. The DNA for the CDR3 is TGTGCCAGCAGCGCTCACGGGTCTCCCAATCTGGATGAGCAGTTCTTC. This rearrangement joins TRBV9 to TRBJ2-1; the D is unclear. Germline V CDR1 and CDR2: SGDLS, YYNGEE. Trimming stripped 3 bases from V and 8 bases from J, with 21 bases between. The CDR3 runs to 16 residues.

About this clonotype itself: This may be a read error, as it is one base from a much larger clone. This chain uses TRBV20-1 with TRBJ2-7; TRBD2 is a possible D gene (6 bases). Germline-derived CDR1 and CDR2 are DFQATT and SNEGSKA (reference sequence). The CDR3 has 14 residues. CDR3 sequence reads: CSTRGAGNPYEQYF. The DNA of the CDR3 is TGCAGTACTAGAGGGGCGGGGAATCCCTACGAGCAGTACTTC.

V gene TRBV9 combines with J gene TRBJ2-5, with 8 bases that match TRBD2. The CDR3 consists of 14 residues. V was pared by 4 bases and J by 5 bases, with 7 bases of the junction left unmatched. CDR1 is SGDLS, CDR2 YYNGEE, per germline. The CDR3 DNA reads TGTGCCAGCAGCCGTAGCGGGGCCGGGGAGACCCAGTACTTC. The encoded protein is CASSRSGAGETQYF. The full variable domain, in which reference TRBV9 and TRBJ2-5 provide the parts outside the CDR3, is DSGVTQTPKHLITATGQRVTLRCSPRSGDLSVYWYQQSLDQGLQFLIQYYNGEERAKGNILERFSAQQFPDLHSELNLSSLELGDSALYFCASSRSGAGETQYFGPGTRLLVL.

The chain carries TRBV5-1 and TRBJ2-3; 11 bases align to TRBD2. Per germline, CDR1 SGHRS and CDR2 YFSETQ. The length of the CDR3 is 16 residues. J was trimmed by 1 base and V by 6 bases; bases with no gene match: 7. The CDR3 is CASNDFSGGGTDTQYF. Here the CDR3 DNA reads TGCGCCAGCAACGATTTTAGCGGGGGGGGCACAGATACGCAGTATTTT.

This clonotype showed up many times. V is TRBV5-1 and J is TRBJ2-7; the match to TRBD1 covers 8 bases. V lost 4 bases and J lost 6; bases outside the gene matches: 6. Germline V gives CDR1 SGHRS, CDR2 YFSETQ. The CDR3 runs 13 residues. The CDR3 protein is CASSRTGIGEQYF. The CDR3 DNA is TGCGCCAGCAGCCGGACAGGGATTGGCGAGCAGTACTTC.

Only a few counts were recorded for this clonotype. The rearrangement uses TRBV28 and TRBJ1-4, with D unclear. In germline, CDR1 is MDHEN, CDR2 SYDVKM. The CDR3 is 11 residues long. V lost 6 bases and J 5 bases, leaving 4 bases between the germline ends. This CDR3 reads CASRGNEKLFF. The CDR3, as DNA: TGTGCCAGCAGGGGGAATGAAAAACTGTTTTTT.

This clonotype was observed a few times. This chain joins TRBV12-3 or TRBV12-4 and TRBJ2-3; TRBD2 aligns across 7 bases. The CDR3 sequence is 15 residues long. Trimming at V came to 5 bases and at J to 4 bases, leaving 9 bases not matched to a gene. This CDR3 reads CASSHDGRTSDTQYF. The CDR3 region has the DNA TGTGCCAGCAGTCACGACGGGAGGACCTCAGATACGCAGTATTTT.

This clonotype was counted ten times or more. The CDR3 spells CASSYRQDYGYTF. Here the CDR3 DNA reads TGTGCCAGCAGTTACAGACAGGACTATGGCTACACCTTC. The chain joins TRBV6-6 to TRBJ1-2; maybe TRBD1 (6 bases). There are 13 residues in the CDR3. In germline, CDR1 is MNHNY, CDR2 SVGAGI (reference sequence). V was trimmed by 2 bases and J by 3 bases, leaving 7 bases between them.

This clonotype occurred a few times. The rearrangement uses TRBV7-9 and TRBJ2-2; the D call may be TRBD1 or TRBD2 (5 bases each). Trimming left V 7 bases short and J 4 bases short, with 16 bases between. Per germline, CDR1 SEHNR and CDR2 FQNEAQ (reference sequence). CDR3 length equals 15 residues. In nucleotides, the CDR3 is TGTGCCAGCAAGCCAGAGTGGGGACGCACCGGGGAGCTGTTTTTT. Translating it yields CASKPEWGRTGELFF.

The table lists this clonotype with a few counts. The chain uses TRBV28 and TRBJ2-1; perhaps TRBD2 as D (6 bases). CDR1 and CDR2 (germline): MDHEN, SYDVKM. The V end lost 7 bases, the J end lost 4 bases, and 17 bases lay between the germline ends. There are 15 residues in the CDR3. CDR3 sequence (DNA): TGTGCCAGCACCCAATCTGGCGGGGCATACAATGAGCAGTTCTTC. It specifies CASTQSGGAYNEQFF.

Many counts were recorded for this clonotype. This chain uses TRBV9 with TRBJ1-2, with D hard to call. This CDR3 comprises 13 residues. V was pared by 4 bases and J by 4 bases, with 11 bases between. Germline-derived CDR1 and CDR2 are SGDLS and YYNGEE. The CDR3 here is CASSNGISYGYTF. The CDR3 DNA reads TGTGCCAGCAGCAACGGGATCTCCTATGGCTACACCTTC. The full variable domain, rest sourced from reference TRBV9 and TRBJ1-2, is DSGVTQTPKHLITATGQRVTLRCSPRSGDLSVYWYQQSLDQGLQFLIQYYNGEERAKGNILERFSAQQFPDLHSELNLSSLELGDSALYFCASSNGISYGYTFGSGTRLTVV.

There are a few counts of this clonotype. The genes are TRBV12-3 or TRBV12-4 and TRBJ1-1, with 7 bases aligning to TRBD1. The V segment lost 7 bases and the J segment 1 base; nucleotides outside the gene matches: 3. The length of the CDR3 is 13 residues. The CDR3 DNA is TGTGCCAGCACCCAGGGGGGGAACACTGAAGCTTTCTTT. It is translated as CASTQGGNTEAFF.

This clonotype was recorded at least ten times. The rearrangement uses TRBV15 and TRBJ2-1, with no clear D. Germline CDR1 is LNHNV and CDR2 is YYDKDF (reference sequence). The CDR3 spans 16 residues. Trimming pared 0 bases from V and 2 bases from J, leaving 11 bases between. CDR3 DNA sequence: TGTGCCACCAGCAGAGATCGGGCAGGCACCTACAATGAGCAGTTCTTC. Its protein product is CATSRDRAGTYNEQFF.

This clonotype was detected ten times or more. The rearrangement joins TRBV25-1 to TRBJ2-3; D unclear. The CDR3 length is 14 residues. Germline V CDR1 and CDR2: MGHDK, SYGVNS. Trimming pared 5 bases from V and 0 bases from J, leaving 9 bases between. For the CDR3, the DNA is TGTGCCAGCAGTAGCTACTCTAGCACAGATACGCAGTATTTT. Protein product: CASSSYSSTDTQYF.

The chain's CDR3 is CASREGSTNEKLFF. DNA of the CDR3: TGTGCCTCCCGGGAAGGGTCCACTAATGAAAAACTGTTTTTT. The chain carries TRBV12-3 or TRBV12-4 and TRBJ1-4; D not resolved. Deletions cut 11 bases from V and 2 bases from J, with 15 bases between. The CDR3 consists of 14 residues.

This clonotype was counted between two and nine times. The V and J genes are TRBV24-1 and TRBJ2-3; TRBD2 agrees at 8 bases. The V segment lost 3 bases and the J segment 2 bases; nucleotides outside the gene matches: 9. The CDR3 has 17 residues. The germline V gene has CDR1 KGHDR and CDR2 SFDVKD. The CDR3 region has the DNA TGTGCCACCAGTGATCCAGCGGGGGCGCTTTCCACAGATACGCAGTATTTT. Its translation is CATSDPAGALSTDTQYF.

The rearrangement joins TRBV20-1 to TRBJ2-5, with D tentatively TRBD2 (6 bases). Germline V gene data show CDR1 as DFQATT and CDR2 as SNEGSKA (reference sequence). V lost 8 bases and J 3 bases, leaving 13 bases between the germline ends. CDR3 size: 12 residues. The CDR3 here is CSPRRGKETQYF. The CDR3 DNA reads TGCAGTCCAAGACGGGGGAAAGAGACCCAGTACTTC.